This TCR beta chain stems from a study of T cell responses to AZD1222 COVID-19 vaccine. Regarding the study as a whole: Breadth and depth of Spike-specific TCRs rose after two AZD1222 doses. Clonal diversity may have been underestimated in mostly white British donors. Unmutated variant regions are reportedly targeted by nearly half of spike-specific TCRs. At study baseline, merely roughly 6 AZD1222 recipients were seropositive.

Germline V gene sequence: CDR1 MNHEY, CDR2 SMNVEV (reference sequence). The CDR3 contains 16 residues. V lost 6 bases and J lost 0, with 17 bases in between. Profiling relied on immunoSEQ multiplex PCR, and the TCRdb table lists in-frame clones only, not all of them. The sample shows around 110,000 clones, roughly 90% of them seen only once. On this clone: Its antigen is not identified.

The sequencing used peripheral blood, collected on day 0 of AZD1222 vaccination. This sequence originates from an adult in good health. The gene calls are TRBV27 and TRBJ1-1, with unresolved D. The CDR3: CASSRKGYGMNTEAFF. The CDR3 region has the DNA TGTGCCAGCAGCCGAAAAGGGTACGGTATGAACACTGAAGCTTTCTTT.